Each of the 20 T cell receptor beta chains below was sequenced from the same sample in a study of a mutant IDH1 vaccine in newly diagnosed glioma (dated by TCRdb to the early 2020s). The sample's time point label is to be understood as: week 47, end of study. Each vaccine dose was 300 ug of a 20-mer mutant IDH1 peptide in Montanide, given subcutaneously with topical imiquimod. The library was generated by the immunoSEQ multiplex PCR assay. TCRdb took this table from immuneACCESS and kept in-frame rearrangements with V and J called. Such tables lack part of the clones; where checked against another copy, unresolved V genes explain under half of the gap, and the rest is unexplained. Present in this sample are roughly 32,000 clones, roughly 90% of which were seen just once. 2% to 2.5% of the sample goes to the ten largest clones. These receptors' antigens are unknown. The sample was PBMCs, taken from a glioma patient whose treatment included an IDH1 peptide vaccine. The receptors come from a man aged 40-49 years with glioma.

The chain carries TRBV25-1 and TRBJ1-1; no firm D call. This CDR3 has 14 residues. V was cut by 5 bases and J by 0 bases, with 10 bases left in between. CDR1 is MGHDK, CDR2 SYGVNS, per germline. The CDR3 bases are TGTGCCAGCAGTTTAGGTCTCATGAACACTGAAGCTTTCTTT. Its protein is CASSLGLMNTEAFF.

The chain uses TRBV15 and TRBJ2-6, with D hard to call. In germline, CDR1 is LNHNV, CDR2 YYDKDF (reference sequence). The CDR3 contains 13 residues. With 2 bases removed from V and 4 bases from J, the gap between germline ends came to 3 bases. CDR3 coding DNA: TGTGCCACCAGCAGACCGGGGGCCAACGTCCTGACTTTC. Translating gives CATSRPGANVLTF.

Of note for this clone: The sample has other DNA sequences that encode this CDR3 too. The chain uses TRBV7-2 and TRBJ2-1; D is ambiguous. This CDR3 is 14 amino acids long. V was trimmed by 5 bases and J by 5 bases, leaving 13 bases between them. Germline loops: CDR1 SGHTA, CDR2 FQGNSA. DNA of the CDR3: TGTGCCAGCAGCCCGGAGAACAGAGACAATGAGCAGTTCTTC. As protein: CASSPENRDNEQFF.

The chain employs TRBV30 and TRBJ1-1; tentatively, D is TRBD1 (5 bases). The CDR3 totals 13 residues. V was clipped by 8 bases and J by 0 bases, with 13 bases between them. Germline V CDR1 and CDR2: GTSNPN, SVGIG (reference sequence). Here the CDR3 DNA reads TGTGCCGGGAAAGGGACCATGAACACTGAAGCTTTCTTT. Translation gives CAGKGTMNTEAFF.

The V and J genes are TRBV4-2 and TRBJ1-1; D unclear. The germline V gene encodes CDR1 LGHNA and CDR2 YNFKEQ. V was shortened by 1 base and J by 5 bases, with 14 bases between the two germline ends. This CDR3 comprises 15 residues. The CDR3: CASSQALIGRTEAFF. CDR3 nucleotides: TGTGCCAGCAGCCAAGCGTTGATCGGGAGGACTGAAGCTTTCTTT.

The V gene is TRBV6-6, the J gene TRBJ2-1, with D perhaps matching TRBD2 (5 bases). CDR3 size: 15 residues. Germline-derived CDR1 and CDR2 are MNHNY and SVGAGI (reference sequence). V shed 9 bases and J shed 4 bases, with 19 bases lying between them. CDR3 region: CASCLGVRGYNEQFF. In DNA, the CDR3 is TGTGCCAGTTGCTTGGGAGTTCGCGGGTACAATGAGCAGTTCTTC.

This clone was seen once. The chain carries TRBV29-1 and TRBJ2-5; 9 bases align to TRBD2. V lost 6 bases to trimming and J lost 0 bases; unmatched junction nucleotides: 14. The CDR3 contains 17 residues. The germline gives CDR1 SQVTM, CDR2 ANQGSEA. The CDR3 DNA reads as TGCAGCGTACAAAGCGGGGGGTACCTTATGTACCAAGAGACCCAGTACTTC. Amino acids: CSVQSGGYLMYQETQYF.

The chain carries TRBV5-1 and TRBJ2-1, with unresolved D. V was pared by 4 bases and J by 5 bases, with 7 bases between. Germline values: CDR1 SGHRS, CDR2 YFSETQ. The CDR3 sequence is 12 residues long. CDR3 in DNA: TGCGCCAGCAGCGGACGGCACAATGAGCAGTTCTTC. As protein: CASSGRHNEQFF. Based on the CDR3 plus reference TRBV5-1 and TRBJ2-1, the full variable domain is KAGVTQTPRYLIKTRGQQVTLSCSPISGHRSVSWYQQTPGQGLQFLFEYFSETQRNKGNFPGRFSGRQFSNSRSEMNVSTLELGDSALYLCASSGRHNEQFFGPGTRLTVL.

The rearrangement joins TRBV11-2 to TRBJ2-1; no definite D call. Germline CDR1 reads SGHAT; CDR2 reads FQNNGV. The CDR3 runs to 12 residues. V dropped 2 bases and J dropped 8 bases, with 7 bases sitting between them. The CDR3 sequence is CASSLRVDEQFF. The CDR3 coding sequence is TGTGCCAGCAGCTTAAGAGTAGATGAGCAGTTCTTC.

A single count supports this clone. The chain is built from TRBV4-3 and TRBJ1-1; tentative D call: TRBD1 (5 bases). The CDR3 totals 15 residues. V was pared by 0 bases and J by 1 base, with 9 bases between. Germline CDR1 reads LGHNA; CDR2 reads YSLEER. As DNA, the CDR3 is TGCGCCAGCAGCCAAGACAGGGCTGGGAACACTGAAGCTTTCTTT. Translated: CASSQDRAGNTEAFF.

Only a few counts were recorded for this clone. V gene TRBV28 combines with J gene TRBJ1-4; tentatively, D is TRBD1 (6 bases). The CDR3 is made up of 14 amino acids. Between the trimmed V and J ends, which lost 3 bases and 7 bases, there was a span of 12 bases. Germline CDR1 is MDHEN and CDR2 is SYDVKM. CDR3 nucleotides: TGTGCCAGCAGTTTTTCAGGGGTGGGTGAAAAACTGTTTTTT. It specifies CASSFSGVGEKLFF.

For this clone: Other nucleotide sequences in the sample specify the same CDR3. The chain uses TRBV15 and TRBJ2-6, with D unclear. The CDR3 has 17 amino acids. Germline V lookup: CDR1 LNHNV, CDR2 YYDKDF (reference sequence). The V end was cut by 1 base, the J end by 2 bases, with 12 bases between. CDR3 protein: CATSRGEDVAGANVLTF. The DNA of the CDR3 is TGTGCCACCAGCAGAGGAGAAGACGTCGCTGGGGCCAACGTCCTGACTTTC.

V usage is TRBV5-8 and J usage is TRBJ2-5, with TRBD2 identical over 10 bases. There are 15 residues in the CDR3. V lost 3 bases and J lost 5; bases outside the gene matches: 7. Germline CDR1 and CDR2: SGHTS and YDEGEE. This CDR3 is CASSSAGGEWETQYF. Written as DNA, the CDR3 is TGTGCCAGCAGCTCAGCGGGAGGGGAGTGGGAGACCCAGTACTTC.

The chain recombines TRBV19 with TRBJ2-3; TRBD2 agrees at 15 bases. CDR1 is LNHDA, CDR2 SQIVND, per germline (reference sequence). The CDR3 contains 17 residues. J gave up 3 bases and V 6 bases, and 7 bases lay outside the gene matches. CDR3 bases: TGTGCCAGTAGCACAGGACTAGCGGGAGGGGCGACAGATACGCAGTATTTT. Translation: CASSTGLAGGATDTQYF.

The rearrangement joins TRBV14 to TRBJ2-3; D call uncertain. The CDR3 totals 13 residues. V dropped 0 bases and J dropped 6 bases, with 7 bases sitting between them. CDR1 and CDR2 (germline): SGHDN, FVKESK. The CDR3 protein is CASSQDQGDTQYF. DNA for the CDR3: TGTGCCAGCAGCCAAGATCAAGGGGATACGCAGTATTTT.

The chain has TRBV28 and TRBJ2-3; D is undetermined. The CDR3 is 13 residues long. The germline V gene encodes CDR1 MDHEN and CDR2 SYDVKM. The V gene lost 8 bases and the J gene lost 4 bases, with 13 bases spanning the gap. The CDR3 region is CASGKVHPDTQYF. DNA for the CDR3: TGTGCCAGCGGGAAAGTCCACCCAGATACGCAGTATTTT. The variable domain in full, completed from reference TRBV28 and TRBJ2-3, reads DVKVTQSSRYLVKRTGEKVFLECVQDMDHENMFWYRQDPGLGLRLIYFSYDVKMKEKGDIPEGYSVSREKKERFSLILESASTNQTSMYLCASGKVHPDTQYFGPGTRLTVL.

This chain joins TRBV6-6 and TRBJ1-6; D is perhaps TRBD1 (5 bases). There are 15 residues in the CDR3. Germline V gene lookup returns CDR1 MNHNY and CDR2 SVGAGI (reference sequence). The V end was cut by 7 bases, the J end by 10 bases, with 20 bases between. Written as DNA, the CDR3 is TGTGCCAGCATCGACGATGGGGGGAAGGGCTCACCCCTCCACTTT. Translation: CASIDDGGKGSPLHF.

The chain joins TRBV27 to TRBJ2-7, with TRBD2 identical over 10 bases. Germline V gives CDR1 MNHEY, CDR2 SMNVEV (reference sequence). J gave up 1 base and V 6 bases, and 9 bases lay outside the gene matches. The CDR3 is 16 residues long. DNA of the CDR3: TGTGCCAGCAGCCCAATCGGACTAGCGGTTTCCTACGAGCAGTACTTC. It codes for CASSPIGLAVSYEQYF.

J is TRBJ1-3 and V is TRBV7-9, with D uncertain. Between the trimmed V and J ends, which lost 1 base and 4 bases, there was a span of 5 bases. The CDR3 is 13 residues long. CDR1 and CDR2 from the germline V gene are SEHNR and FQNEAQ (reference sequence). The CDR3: CASSLDRGNTIYF. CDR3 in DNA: TGTGCCAGCAGCTTAGACCGCGGAAACACCATATATTTT.

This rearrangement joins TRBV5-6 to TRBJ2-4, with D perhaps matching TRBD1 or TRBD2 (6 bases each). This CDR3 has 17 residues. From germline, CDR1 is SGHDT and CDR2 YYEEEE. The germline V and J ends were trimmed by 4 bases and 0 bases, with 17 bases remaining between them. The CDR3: CASSPVGRGRAKNIQYF. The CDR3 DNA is TGTGCCAGCAGCCCGGTAGGCCGGGGGCGAGCCAAAAACATTCAGTACTTC. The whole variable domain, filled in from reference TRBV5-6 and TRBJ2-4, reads DAGVTQSPTHLIKTRGQQVTLRCSPKSGHDTVSWYQQALGQGPQFIFQYYEEEERQRGNFPDRFSGHQFPNYSSELNVNALLLGDSALYLCASSPVGRGRAKNIQYFGAGTRLSVL.